One sample yielded the 26 T cell receptor beta chains listed below, sequenced in a study of blood T cell repertoires in COVID-19. Using immunoSEQ multiplex PCR, the repertoire was profiled, and TCRdb retains in-frame clones only, with some absent. This table holds some 300,000 clones, 85% found once. Sequenced input: peripheral blood. These receptors all come from a woman in her forties or fifties with active or convalescent COVID-19.

The chain couples TRBV21-1 to TRBJ1-3; the D call TRBD1 from the table was never checked on the DNA. TRBV21-1 is a pseudogene segment. CDR3 size: 16 residues. The CDR3 bases are TGTGCCAGCAGCAAAGTTGGCTGCCCCTCTGGAAACACCATATATTTT. Amino acid sequence: CASSKVGCPSGNTIYF.

The gene calls are TRBV18 and TRBJ1-6; D unresolved. CDR1 is KGHSH and CDR2 is LQKENI in the germline V gene. The CDR3 consists of 13 residues. The V end was cut by 5 bases, the J end by 8 bases, with 10 bases between. CDR3 in amino acids: CASSGGRDSPLHF. CDR3 bases: TGTGCCAGCTCAGGAGGGAGGGATTCACCCCTCCACTTT.

The rearrangement links TRBV19 to TRBJ1-5; 9 bases line up with TRBD1. The CDR3 loop spans 16 amino acids. Germline values: CDR1 LNHDA, CDR2 SQIVND (reference sequence). V was pared by 5 bases and J by 2 bases, with 7 bases of the junction left unmatched. The CDR3 sequence is CASSHRQGGGNQPQHF. The DNA of the CDR3 is TGTGCCAGTAGTCACAGACAGGGGGGAGGCAATCAGCCCCAGCATTTT.

CDR3 nucleotide sequence: TGTGCCAGTAGCCGGGACTATTACAATGAGCAGTTCTTC. This gives the protein CASSRDYYNEQFF. The J gene is TRBJ2-1, the V gene TRBV19; 7 bases fit TRBD2. The CDR3 is 13 residues long. V lost 6 bases, J lost 4 bases, and 3 bases stayed unmatched. Germline V gene lookup returns CDR1 LNHDA and CDR2 SQIVND (reference sequence).

The rearrangement joins TRBV7-8 to TRBJ2-1; 11 nucleotides match TRBD2. CDR3 length: 12 residues. CDR1 SGHVS and CDR2 FQNEAQ come from the germline V gene. V shed 5 bases and J 13 bases; nucleotides not matched to a gene: 4. The DNA of the CDR3 is TGTGCCAGCAGCCAGGGACTAGCGGTACAGTTCTTC. Protein product: CASSQGLAVQFF.

This clone occurred once. The chain employs TRBV6-5 and TRBJ2-3, with unresolved D. Germline V gives CDR1 MNHEY, CDR2 SVGAGI. CDR3 length: 15 amino acids. Trimming took 0 bases from V and 0 from J, leaving 7 bases between them. The CDR3 loop reads CASSYSVTSTDTQYF. For the CDR3, the DNA is TGTGCCAGCAGTTACTCGGTCACTAGCACAGATACGCAGTATTTT.

The genes are TRBV19 and TRBJ2-3; TRBD2 agrees at 12 bases. The CDR3 totals 16 residues. Looked up from germline, CDR1 is LNHDA and CDR2 is SQIVND (reference sequence). V was pared by 5 bases and J by 3 bases, with 6 bases of the junction left unmatched. CDR3 region: CASSSTSGRETDTQYF. As DNA, the CDR3 is TGTGCCAGTAGTTCGACTAGCGGGAGAGAAACAGATACGCAGTATTTT.

The chain has TRBV6-5 and TRBJ1-2, with 7 nucleotides matching TRBD1. This CDR3 has 12 amino acids. The J segment lost 7 bases and the V segment lost 6 bases, leaving 5 bases of the junction unmatched. Germline CDR1 reads MNHEY; CDR2 reads SVGAGI. CDR3 in DNA: TGTGCCAGCAGCGCCCGGACAGGTGGCTACACCTTC. Residues: CASSARTGGYTF.

This clone appeared a single time. The CDR3 protein is CASSWAGESDTQYF. The CDR3 bases are TGTGCCAGCAGTTGGGCAGGGGAGTCAGATACGCAGTATTTT. V is TRBV27 and J is TRBJ2-3; weak D call: TRBD1 (6 bases). Germline V lookup: CDR1 MNHEY, CDR2 SMNVEV (reference sequence). This CDR3 is built from 14 residues. Trimming removed 4 bases at V and 4 bases at J, with 12 bases between.

The chain combines TRBV27 with TRBJ2-2; maybe TRBD2 (7 bases). Germline V CDR1 and CDR2: MNHEY, SMNVEV (reference sequence). This CDR3 is 14 amino acids long. Deletions cut 5 bases from V and 4 bases from J, with 11 bases between. This CDR3 reads CASSEGGGTGELFF. Here the CDR3 DNA reads TGTGCCAGCAGTGAGGGGGGGGGCACCGGGGAGCTGTTTTTT.

The rearrangement uses TRBV11-3 and TRBJ2-2; D uncertain. In germline, CDR1 is SGHNT, CDR2 YENEEA. V was trimmed by 3 bases and J by 2 bases, leaving 4 bases between them. The length of the CDR3 is 13 residues. CDR3 nucleotides: TGTGCCAGCAGCTTCCAAAACACCGGGGAGCTGTTTTTT. Translation gives CASSFQNTGELFF. Complete variable domain (other parts from reference TRBV11-3 and TRBJ2-2): EAGVVQSPRYKIIEKKQPVAFWCNPISGHNTLYWYLQNLGQGPELLIRYENEEAVDDSQLPKDRFSAERLKGVDSTLKIQPAELGDSAVYLCASSFQNTGELFFGEGSRLTVL.

The genes are TRBV9 and TRBJ2-2, with D perhaps TRBD2 (5 bases). The CDR3 totals 13 residues. The germline V gene encodes CDR1 SGDLS and CDR2 YYNGEE. With 0 bases removed from V and 5 bases from J, the gap between germline ends came to 5 bases. CDR3 in amino acids: CASSVGRTGELFF. CDR3 bases: TGTGCCAGCAGCGTAGGGAGGACCGGGGAGCTGTTTTTT.

In regard to this clone: Other DNA sequences within the sample encode an identical CDR3. This chain links TRBV6-5 with TRBJ2-7, with 9 bases matching TRBD2. CDR3 size: 15 residues. Germline V gene lookup returns CDR1 MNHEY and CDR2 SVGAGI. Trimming cost V 2 bases and J 0 bases; bases outside gene matches: 2. In DNA form, the CDR3 reads TGTGCCAGCAGTTACAGTAGCGGGAGCTCCTACGAGCAGTACTTC. Translation gives CASSYSSGSSYEQYF.

The chain combines TRBV20-1 with TRBJ1-5, with a weak D call TRBD1 (6 bases). The CDR3 totals 11 residues. Germline loops: CDR1 DFQATT, CDR2 SNEGSKA (reference sequence). Trimming shortened V by 6 bases and J by 6 bases, and 9 bases separated the two germline ends. CDR3 sequence reads: CSAGGAQPQHF. CDR3 coding DNA: TGCAGTGCCGGGGGGGCTCAGCCCCAGCATTTT.

This chain connects TRBV14 to TRBJ1-2; 11 nucleotides line up with TRBD1. Germline V lookup: CDR1 SGHDN, CDR2 FVKESK. The CDR3 runs to 17 residues. V dropped 4 bases and J dropped 2; count of bases not matched to a gene: 9. The CDR3 coding sequence is TGTGCCAGCAGCCGAGGACAGGGGGCGCAAAGAAACTATGGCTACACCTTC. Translation: CASSRGQGAQRNYGYTF.

This rearrangement joins TRBV6-5 to TRBJ1-5; no reliable D call. Germline CDR1 MNHEY, CDR2 SVGAGI. CDR3 length equals 13 residues. The V gene lost 6 bases and the J gene lost 0 bases, with 6 bases spanning the gap. CDR3 sequence reads: CASRRDSNQPQHF. The CDR3 DNA reads as TGTGCCAGCAGGAGAGATAGCAATCAGCCCCAGCATTTT.

The CDR3 protein is CASSDLLGPPLHF. The DNA for the CDR3 is TGTGCCAGCAGTGATCTTCTAGGCCCACCCCTCCACTTT. This chain joins TRBV6-1 and TRBJ1-6; D not resolved. The CDR3 sequence is 13 residues long. Germline-derived CDR1 and CDR2 are MNHNS and SASEGT. Trimming removed 3 bases from V and 11 bases from J, with 11 bases in between.

The chain employs TRBV28 and TRBJ2-7, with D tentatively TRBD2 (6 bases). The CDR3 has 13 amino acids. The germline CDR1 and CDR2 sequences are MDHEN and SYDVKM. Trimming shortened V by 6 bases and J by 0 bases, and 9 bases separated the two germline ends. The CDR3 nucleotides are TGTGCCAGCAGGGACGGGGGCTCCTACGAGCAGTACTTC. Protein product: CASRDGGSYEQYF.

The chain uses TRBV11-2 and TRBJ1-2; 10 bases line up with TRBD1. The V gene's germline CDR1 is SGHAT and CDR2 FQNNGV. This CDR3 is 19 amino acids long. V lost 5 bases, J lost 0 bases, and 15 bases stayed unmatched. CDR3 in DNA: TGTGCCAGCAGCGGCCGGGACAGGGGTTTTGGGGTACCTAACTATGGCTACACCTTC. Amino acids: CASSGRDRGFGVPNYGYTF.

This clone was picked up a small number of times. CDR3 in amino acids: CASRTGANYGYTF. In nucleotides, the CDR3 is TGTGCCAGCAGGACCGGGGCTAACTATGGCTACACCTTC. This sequence joins TRBV12-3 or TRBV12-4 and TRBJ1-2; D gene ambiguous. The CDR3 is 13 amino acids. V was shortened by 6 bases and J by 0 bases, with 8 bases between the two germline ends.

This chain links TRBV6-5 with TRBJ2-2, with TRBD2 identical over 7 bases. Losses at the gene ends were 6 bases for V and 4 bases for J; bases not matched to a gene: 8. This CDR3 contains 15 residues. CDR1 is MNHEY, CDR2 SVGAGI, per germline. CDR3 in amino acids: CASRGLAGVTGELFF. The CDR3 DNA reads TGTGCCAGCAGGGGACTGGCGGGAGTCACCGGGGAGCTGTTTTTT.

The chain has TRBV15 and TRBJ2-6; D gene unclear. The V and J ends lost 10 bases and 7 bases respectively, with 17 bases between them. This CDR3 comprises 14 residues. Germline loops: CDR1 LNHNV, CDR2 YYDKDF (reference sequence). The CDR3 is CASSIEARANVLTF. The CDR3 region has the DNA TGTGCCAGTTCCATCGAGGCCCGAGCCAACGTCCTGACTTTC.

This clone was detected a few times. V and J are TRBV10-2 and TRBJ1-1, with D maybe TRBD1 (5 bases). Germline V gene data show CDR1 as WSHSY and CDR2 as SAAADI. Trimming removed 8 bases from V and 0 bases from J, with 13 bases in between. The CDR3 is made up of 14 amino acids. CDR3 nucleotide sequence: TGCGCCAGCTCCCAGGGACTTCTGAACACTGAAGCTTTCTTT. Its translation is CASSQGLLNTEAFF.

V gene TRBV20-1 combines with J gene TRBJ2-7; 7 nucleotides agree with TRBD1. This CDR3 has 13 amino acids. CDR1 is DFQATT and CDR2 is SNEGSKA in the germline V gene (reference sequence). With V trimmed by 3 bases and J by 2 bases, 4 bases remained unmatched. CDR3 DNA: TGCAGTGCTAGTGATGACAGGGCCTACGAGCAGTACTTC. Translated, it gives CSASDDRAYEQYF.

This clone was seen only a few times. The chain carries TRBV30 and TRBJ1-6, with a tentative D call TRBD1 (6 bases). Germline assignment: CDR1 GTSNPN and CDR2 SVGIG (reference sequence). The CDR3 has 13 amino acids. V lost 1 base, J lost 8 bases, and 9 bases lay in between. The DNA of the CDR3 is TGTGCCTGGAGTGCGGACAGATATTCACCCCTCCACTTT. It is translated as CAWSADRYSPLHF.

V and J are TRBV7-3 and TRBJ2-2; D possibly corresponds to TRBD1 (6 bases). The V end was cut by 7 bases, the J end by 8 bases, with 14 bases between. Germline V gives CDR1 SGHTA, CDR2 FQGTGA. This CDR3 has 13 amino acids. This CDR3 is CASTQRGFGELFF. The CDR3 region has the DNA TGTGCCAGCACCCAAAGGGGGTTTGGGGAGCTGTTTTTT.